The TCR beta chain described here comes from a study of Ad26.COV2.S vaccination and SARS-CoV-2 variants. The sample's treatment: 15 to 20 received Ad26.COV2.S at low or high dose, single or two shots; about 5 received placebo; per-sample allocation not given. Sampling occurred on day 63 after the first vaccine or placebo injection. Wuhan-strain spike was delivered by a replication-incompetent Ad26 vector. Clones were sequenced by immunoSEQ multiplex PCR, and TCRdb holds only the in-frame ones, with some missing. The sample records some 330,000 clones, approximately 87% being singletons. This clone was found a few times. The target antigen is unknown. General study points: The placebo group had lower spike-specific TCR breadth than the vaccine recipients did. CD8+ and CD4+ T cells specific for spike reportedly responded with substantial breadth after vaccination.

The germline V gene encodes CDR1 MNHEY and CDR2 SMNVEV (reference sequence). The length of the CDR3 is 15 residues. V gave up 3 bases and J gave up 7 bases, with 16 bases separating them. Specimen: peripheral blood, collected in a trial of Ad26.COV2.S vaccine versus placebo. The sequence derives from a person aged 18-65 years who received the Ad26.COV2.S COVID-19 vaccine or a placebo. This rearrangement joins TRBV27 to TRBJ2-1; D gene unclear. The CDR3 DNA is TGTGCCAGCAGTTTCCTCCCGGTTGAGATAAATGAGCAGTTCTTC. Translated: CASSFLPVEINEQFF.